This T cell receptor beta chain is drawn from a study of early T cells in non-severe SARS-CoV-2 infection. Study-wide background: Sequencing of unsorted whole blood was done on bulk RNA, leaving chains unpaired.

As part of library construction, unique molecular identifiers were attached to individual cDNA molecules. TCRdb fed the 5' RACE reads into MiXCR, producing one record per CDR3 protein. In the table there are tens of thousands of distinct CDR3 sequences, more than 6.5% of which are singletons. Germline V CDR1 and CDR2: LGHNA, YSLEER. The V end lost 0 bases, the J end lost 2 bases, and 8 bases lay between the germline ends. The CDR3 is made up of 14 amino acids. The sequence came from an adult who was a healthcare worker with PCR-confirmed SARS-CoV-2 infection or an uninfected control (not recorded which). Sequencing was done on a sample of whole blood. V and J are TRBV4-3 and TRBJ2-7; the D is unclear. In DNA form, the CDR3 reads TGCGCCAGCAGCCAAGACCCGGAAACCTACGAGCAGTACTTC. Protein product: CASSQDPETYEQYF.